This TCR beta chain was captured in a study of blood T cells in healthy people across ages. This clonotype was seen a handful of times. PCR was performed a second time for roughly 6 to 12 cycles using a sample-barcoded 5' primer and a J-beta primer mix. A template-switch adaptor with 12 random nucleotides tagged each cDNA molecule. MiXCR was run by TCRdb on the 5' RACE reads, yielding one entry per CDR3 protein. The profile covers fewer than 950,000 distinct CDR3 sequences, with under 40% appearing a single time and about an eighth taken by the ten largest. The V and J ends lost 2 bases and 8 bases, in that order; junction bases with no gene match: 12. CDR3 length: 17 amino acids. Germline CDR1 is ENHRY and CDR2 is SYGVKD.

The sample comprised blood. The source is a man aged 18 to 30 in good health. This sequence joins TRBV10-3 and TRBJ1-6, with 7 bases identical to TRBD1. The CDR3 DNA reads TGTGCCATCAGTGAGGGATACAGGGGCGGCGGGTATTCACCCCTCCACTTT. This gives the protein CAISEGYRGGGYSPLHF.